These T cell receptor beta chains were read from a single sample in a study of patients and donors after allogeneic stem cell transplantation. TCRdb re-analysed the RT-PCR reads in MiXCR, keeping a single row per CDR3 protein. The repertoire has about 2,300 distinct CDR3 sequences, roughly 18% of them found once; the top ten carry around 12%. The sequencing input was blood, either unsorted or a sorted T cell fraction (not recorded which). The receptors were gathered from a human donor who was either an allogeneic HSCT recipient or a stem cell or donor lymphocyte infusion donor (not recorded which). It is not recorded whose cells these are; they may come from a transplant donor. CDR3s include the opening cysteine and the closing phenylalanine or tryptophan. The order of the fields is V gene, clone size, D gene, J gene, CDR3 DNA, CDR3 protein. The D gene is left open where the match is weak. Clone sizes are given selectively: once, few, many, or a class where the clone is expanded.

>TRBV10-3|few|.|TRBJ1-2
TGTGCCATCAGTGAGTCTTCGGGGGCCCTCTATGGCTACACCTTC
CAISESSGALYGYTF
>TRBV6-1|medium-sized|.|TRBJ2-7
TGTGCCAGCAGTCCCCCCAGGGAGCAGTACTTC
CASSPPREQYF
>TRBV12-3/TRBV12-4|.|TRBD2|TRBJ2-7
TGTGCCAGCAGTAATAGCGGGAAGCAGTACTTC
CASSNSGKQYF
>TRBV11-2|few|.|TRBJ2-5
TGTGCCAGCAGCTCCGGGCTAGCCCAAGAGACCCAGTACTTC
CASSSGLAQETQYF
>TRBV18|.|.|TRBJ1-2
TGTGCCAGCTCACCACCGGGGGACGGAGGCTATGGCTACACCTTC
CASSPPGDGGYGYTF
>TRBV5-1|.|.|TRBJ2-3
TGCGCCAGCAGCGGGGACAGCACAGATACGCAGTATTTT
CASSGDSTDTQYF
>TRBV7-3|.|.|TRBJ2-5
TGTGCCAGCAGCTTAACCGGGACGGCGGGAGAGACCCAGTACTTC
CASSLTGTAGETQYF
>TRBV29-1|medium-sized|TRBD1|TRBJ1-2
TGCAGCGTTGAGACAGGGGACCGCTATGGCTACACCTTC
CSVETGDRYGYTF
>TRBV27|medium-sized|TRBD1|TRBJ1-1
TGTGCCAGCAGTCAACAGGGGAGGACTGAAGCTTTCTTT
CASSQQGRTEAFF
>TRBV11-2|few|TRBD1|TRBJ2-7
TGTGCCAGCAGCGTAGGACAGGGCCATTACGAGCAGTACTTC
CASSVGQGHYEQYF
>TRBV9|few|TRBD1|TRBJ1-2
TGTGCCAGCAGCCTGCGGGGACAGGGACAAGGTGGCTACACCTTC
CASSLRGQGQGGYTF
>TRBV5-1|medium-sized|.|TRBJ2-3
TGCGCCAGCAGCCTGGACAGAGGCACAGATACGCAGTATTTT
CASSLDRGTDTQYF
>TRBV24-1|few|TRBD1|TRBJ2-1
TGTGCCACCAGTGATTGGACAGGGGGCTGGGACAATGAGCAGTTCTTC
CATSDWTGGWDNEQFF
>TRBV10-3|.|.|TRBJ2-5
TGTGCCATCAGCGGGACGGACCAAGAGACCCAGTACTTC
CAISGTDQETQYF
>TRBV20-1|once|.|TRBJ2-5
TGCAGTGCCGGAGAGACCCAGTACTTC
CSAGETQYF
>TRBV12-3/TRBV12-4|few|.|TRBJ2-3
TGTGCCAGCAGTGCCGAAGAGGTCACAGATACGCAGTATTTT
CASSAEEVTDTQYF
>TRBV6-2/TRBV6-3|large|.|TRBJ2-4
TGTGCCAGCAAAGGGACGGATCTAGCCAAAAACATTCAGTACTTC
CASKGTDLAKNIQYF
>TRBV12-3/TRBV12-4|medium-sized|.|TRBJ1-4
TGTGCCAGCAGTTCAGAATTCGGACGTACTGAAAAACTGTTTTTT
CASSSEFGRTEKLFF
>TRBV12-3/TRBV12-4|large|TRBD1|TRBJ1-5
TGTGCCAGCAGTTTGGGGACAGGTTCACATCAGCCCCAGCATTTT
CASSLGTGSHQPQHF
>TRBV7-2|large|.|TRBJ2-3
TGTGCCAGCAGCTTAGAACGGCCCACTACGCAGTATTTT
CASSLERPTTQYF
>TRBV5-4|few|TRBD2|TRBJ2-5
TGTGCCAGCAGCTTGGGACTAGCGGATGGGACCCAGTACTTC
CASSLGLADGTQYF
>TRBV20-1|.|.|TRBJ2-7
TGCAGTGCTAGTGCCACCTACGAGCAGTACTTC
CSASATYEQYF
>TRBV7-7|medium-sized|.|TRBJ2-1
TGTGCCAGCAGCCCTACGGGACTCAACAATGAGCAGTTCTTC
CASSPTGLNNEQFF
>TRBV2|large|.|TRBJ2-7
TGTGCCAGCAGCCAGTCTAGGTACGAGCAGTACTTC
CASSQSRYEQYF
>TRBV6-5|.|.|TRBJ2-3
TGTGCCAGCAGTTACCCGCCCGGGGCGGGGAACACAGATACGCAGTATTTT
CASSYPPGAGNTDTQYF
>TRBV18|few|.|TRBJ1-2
TGTGCCAGCTCACCATCCGTCCAGGGCTTTTCTGGCTATGGCTACACCTTC
CASSPSVQGFSGYGYTF
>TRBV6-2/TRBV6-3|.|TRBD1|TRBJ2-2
TGTGCCAGCAGTACTTACAGGGGTGGTGGTCCCGGGGAGCTGTTTTTT
CASSTYRGGGPGELFF
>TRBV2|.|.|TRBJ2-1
TGTGCCAGCAGTTCGGCGGGTCTAGCGACTTACAATGAGCAGTTCTTC
CASSSAGLATYNEQFF
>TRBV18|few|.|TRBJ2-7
TGTGCCAGCTCACCAGACTACGAGCAGTACTTC
CASSPDYEQYF
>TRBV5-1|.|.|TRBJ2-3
TGCGCCAGCAGCTTGGTTATCGATACAGATACGCAGTATTTT
CASSLVIDTDTQYF
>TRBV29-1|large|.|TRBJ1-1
TGCAGCGTTGTCGCGCCGAACACTGAAGCTTTCTTT
CSVVAPNTEAFF
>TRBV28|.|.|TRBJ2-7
TGTGCCAGCAGCCTTTGGTATCAGAGCTCCTACGAGCAGTACTTC
CASSLWYQSSYEQYF
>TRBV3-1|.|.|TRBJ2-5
TGTGCCAGCAGCCAAACTTTCCTGGGGACCCAGTACTTC
CASSQTFLGTQYF
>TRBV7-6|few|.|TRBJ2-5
TGTGCCAGCAGCCTCGGCCAAGAGACCCAGTACTTC
CASSLGQETQYF
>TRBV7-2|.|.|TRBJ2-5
TGTGCCAGCAGCTTAGGACTCTGGGAGACCCAGTACTTC
CASSLGLWETQYF
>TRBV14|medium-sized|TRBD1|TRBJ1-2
TGTGCCAGCAGCCCCGACAGGGTTGGCTACACCTTC
CASSPDRVGYTF
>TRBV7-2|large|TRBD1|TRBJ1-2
TGTGCCAGCAGCCCCGGACAGGGGAATGGCTACACCTTC
CASSPGQGNGYTF
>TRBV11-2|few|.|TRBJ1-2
TGTGCCAGCAGCTTAGACCTTGACAGGAACTATGGCTACACCTTC
CASSLDLDRNYGYTF
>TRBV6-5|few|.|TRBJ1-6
TGTGCCAGCAGTTCCCCCGGCGAAAATTCACCCCTCCACTTT
CASSSPGENSPLHF
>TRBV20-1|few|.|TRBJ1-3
TGCAGTGCTGAGGCCGTCGGAAACACCATATATTTT
CSAEAVGNTIYF
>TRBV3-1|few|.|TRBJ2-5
TGTGCCAGCAGCCAGTCGTGGACCCAGTACTTC
CASSQSWTQYF